This T cell receptor (beta chain) was obtained from a study of OX40 agonist ivuxolimab in advanced cancers. This CDR3 spans 17 amino acids. Germline-derived CDR1 and CDR2 are SGDLS and YYNGEE. The junction had 9 bases not matched to a gene; V was cut back by 3 bases and J by 2 bases. Data came from immunoSEQ multiplex PCR; TCRdb stores just in-frame clones and leaves some out. The table lists about 26,000 clones, approximately 80% of them singletons. The TCR was taken from an adult with an advanced solid tumor such as melanoma, head and neck, liver or kidney cancer. Source: CD4+ or CD8+ T cells sorted from blood, taken in a trial of the OX40 agonist ivuxolimab. The chain joins TRBV9 to TRBJ2-3; 10 bases line up with TRBD1. Here the CDR3 reads CASSARQGARITDTQYF. The DNA of the CDR3 is TGTGCCAGCAGCGCCAGACAGGGGGCGCGTATCACAGATACGCAGTATTTT.